This is a list of T cell receptor beta chains from one sample in a study of post-analysis software for immune sequencing data. TCRdb analysed the PCR reads with MiXCR anew, one entry per CDR3 protein. This table holds hundreds of thousands of distinct CDR3 sequences, approximately 59% found once. Sequenced input: blood. The source of these receptors is a girl aged 2 to 10 with multiple sclerosis. The CDR3 runs from the conserved cysteine through the conserved F or W. The order of the fields is D gene, V gene, J gene, clone size, CDR3 protein, CDR3 DNA. The D gene is left open where the match is weak. The size field is filled for only some rows; it gives once, few, many or a size class.

>NA|TRBV3-1|TRBJ1-1|NA
CASSPGALNTEAFF
TGTGCCAGCAGCCCGGGGGCCCTGAACACTGAAGCTTTCTTT
>TRBD1|TRBV5-5|TRBJ2-7|NA
CASSGTVYEQYF
TGTGCCAGCAGCGGGACAGTCTACGAGCAGTACTTC
>TRBD2|TRBV27|TRBJ2-1|NA
CASSSGTRVHGQFF
TGTGCCAGCAGTTCCGGGACTAGAGTTCATGGGCAGTTCTTC
>TRBD2|TRBV3-1|TRBJ2-5|NA
CASSQGNGLAEETQYF
TGTGCCAGCAGCCAAGGTAACGGACTAGCGGAAGAGACCCAGTACTTC
>NA|TRBV20-1|TRBJ2-5|NA
CSAEGLQETQYF
TGCAGTGCTGAGGGCCTACAAGAGACCCAGTACTTC
>NA|TRBV10-3|TRBJ1-2|NA
CAISSATAKNYGYTF
TGTGCCATCAGCTCCGCGACAGCAAAAAACTATGGCTACACCTTC
>NA|TRBV20-1|TRBJ2-7|few
CSARVTLGNEQYF
TGCAGTGCTAGAGTTACCTTGGGGAACGAGCAGTACTTC
>NA|TRBV4-1|TRBJ2-5|NA
CASSQAEEEETQYF
TGCGCCAGCAGCCAAGCAGAAGAGGAAGAGACCCAGTACTTC
>NA|TRBV7-9|TRBJ1-5|few
CASSLTDSNQPQHF
TGTGCCAGCAGTTTAACAGATAGCAATCAGCCCCAGCATTTT
>NA|TRBV28|TRBJ2-2|NA
CASSPMDGPTGELFF
TGTGCCAGCAGTCCGATGGACGGGCCCACCGGGGAGCTGTTTTTT
>NA|TRBV7-7|TRBJ2-5|NA
CASSFNGELQETQYF
TGTGCTAGCAGCTTTAATGGGGAGCTACAAGAGACCCAGTACTTC
>NA|TRBV20-1|TRBJ2-1|NA
CSELVENEQFF
TGCAGTGAACTCGTCGAGAATGAGCAGTTCTTC
>TRBD2|TRBV20-1|TRBJ2-5|NA
CSAHEVAGVWGETQYF
TGCAGTGCGCATGAGGTAGCGGGAGTATGGGGAGAGACCCAGTACTTC
>TRBD1|TRBV20-1|TRBJ2-3|NA
CSAGRGRGDTQYF
TGCAGTGCTGGCAGGGGGCGTGGAGATACGCAGTATTTT
>NA|TRBV29-1|TRBJ2-1|few
CSVLRRGGWQFF
TGCAGCGTTCTTCGACGGGGTGGCTGGCAGTTCTTC
>NA|TRBV4-1|TRBJ2-7|NA
CASSQAGLPSQQYF
TGCGCCAGCAGCCAGGCGGGACTTCCTTCTCAGCAGTACTTC
>TRBD2|TRBV7-9|TRBJ2-1|NA
CAIAVEGTSIPPDEQFF
TGTGCCATCGCCGTGGAAGGGACTAGCATTCCCCCCGATGAGCAGTTCTTC
>NA|TRBV7-3|TRBJ2-3|NA
CASSFISGSTDTQYF
TGTGCCAGCAGCTTTATATCGGGAAGCACAGATACGCAGTATTTT
>NA|TRBV13|TRBJ2-1|few
CASSTSLSEQFF
TGTGCCAGCAGCACCTCATTGAGTGAGCAGTTCTTC
>TRBD1|TRBV6-2/TRBV6-3|TRBJ2-7|NA
CASSYSRDRGIYEQYF
TGTGCCAGCAGTTACTCCCGGGACAGGGGAATCTACGAGCAGTACTTC
>NA|TRBV6-2/TRBV6-3|TRBJ1-6|NA
CASSYIEGGSPLHF
TGTGCCAGCAGTTATATAGAGGGCGGCTCACCCCTCCACTTT
>NA|TRBV14|TRBJ2-4|NA
CASSQAKMGTKNIQYF
TGTGCCAGCAGCCAAGCTAAAATGGGAACCAAAAACATTCAGTACTTC
>TRBD1|TRBV20-1|TRBJ1-1|NA
CSPGQGALQDTEAFF
TGCAGTCCGGGACAGGGGGCTTTGCAGGACACTGAAGCTTTCTTT
>TRBD1|TRBV10-3|TRBJ2-7|NA
CAITPDRGFYEQYF
TGTGCCATCACCCCGGACAGGGGATTCTACGAGCAGTACTTC
>NA|TRBV6-1|TRBJ1-1|NA
CASSETDMNTEAFF
TGTGCCAGCAGTGAGACGGATATGAACACTGAAGCTTTCTTT
>NA|TRBV5-1|TRBJ2-1|NA
CASSWAAGYNEQFF
TGCGCCAGCAGCTGGGCGGCGGGTTACAATGAGCAGTTCTTC
>NA|TRBV12-3/TRBV12-4|TRBJ1-2|NA
CASSLAGRSYGYTF
TGTGCCAGCAGTTTAGCAGGACGGTCTTATGGCTACACCTTC
>TRBD2|TRBV15|TRBJ2-1|few
CATSRVIAGLYNEQFF
TGTGCCACCAGCAGAGTTATAGCGGGGCTATACAATGAGCAGTTCTTC
>TRBD2|TRBV20-1|TRBJ2-3|NA
CSASGYAGGRTDTQYF
TGCAGTGCTAGCGGGTACGCGGGGGGCCGCACAGATACGCAGTATTTT
>NA|TRBV20-1|TRBJ1-2|NA
CSARVDGSNYGYTF
TGCAGTGCTAGAGTGGACGGATCTAACTATGGCTACACCTTC
>NA|TRBV20-1|TRBJ2-6|NA
CSAWSNRQTGANVLTF
TGCAGTGCTTGGTCTAACCGCCAAACTGGGGCCAACGTCCTGACTTTC
>TRBD1|TRBV6-5|TRBJ1-6|NA
CASSLTGGTSPLHF
TGTGCCAGCAGCCTCACAGGGGGTACTTCACCCCTCCACTTT
>NA|TRBV2|TRBJ2-5|NA
CASSGQSQETQYF
TGTGCCAGCAGTGGACAGTCCCAAGAGACCCAGTACTTC
>TRBD2|TRBV4-1|TRBJ2-7|NA
CASSQDWGTAGERYEQYF
TGCGCCAGCAGCCAAGATTGGGGGACGGCGGGAGAGCGTTACGAGCAGTACTTC
>NA|TRBV7-2|TRBJ2-3|NA
CASSLIRLDTQYF
TGTGCCAGCAGCTTAATCCGGTTGGATACGCAGTATTTT
>TRBD1|TRBV4-1|TRBJ1-6|NA
CASSQADRANSPLHF
TGCGCCAGCAGCCAAGCGGACAGGGCGAATTCACCCCTCCACTTT